This passage covers 28 T cell receptor beta chains from one sample sequenced in a study of naive and memory T cell subsets. An equimolar mix of two oligonucleotides served as the beta constant-region primer for TRBC1 and TRBC2. TCRdb re-derived calls from the UMI-ligation and nested PCR reads in MiXCR, one entry per CDR3 protein. This sample yields roughly 91,000 distinct CDR3 sequences, of which around 12% are seen a single time; around 0.9% belongs to the top ten. The source material was central memory CD4+ T cells from blood. The source is a human donor in good health.

CDR3 DNA sequence: TGTGCCAGCAGTTCCAGGGGGGGGATGACTGAAGCTTTCTTT. Translating it yields CASSSRGGMTEAFF. This rearrangement joins TRBV12-3 or TRBV12-4 to TRBJ1-1; 7 bases fit TRBD1. This CDR3 is built from 14 residues. J was trimmed by 5 bases and V by 4 bases; bases with no gene match: 7.

CDR3 nucleotide sequence: TGTGCCAGCAGCCGTAGAACAGATACGCAGTATTTT. It translates to CASSRRTDTQYF. The chain has TRBV7-2 and TRBJ2-3; D gene uncertain. The CDR3 extends over 12 amino acids. Trimming stripped 5 bases from V and 3 bases from J, with 6 bases between. The V gene's germline CDR1 is SGHTA and CDR2 FQGNSA.

This clonotype has a single count. The chain recombines TRBV28 with TRBJ2-5, with D maybe TRBD2 (5 bases). Trimming shortened V by 6 bases and J by 2 bases, and 13 bases separated the two germline ends. Germline lookup yields CDR1 MDHEN and CDR2 SYDVKM. The CDR3 totals 14 residues. The CDR3 here is CASRSRTGQETQYF. CDR3 nucleotides: TGTGCCAGCAGATCCCGGACGGGGCAAGAGACCCAGTACTTC. Together with reference TRBV28 and TRBJ2-5, the CDR3 gives the full variable domain: DVKVTQSSRYLVKRTGEKVFLECVQDMDHENMFWYRQDPGLGLRLIYFSYDVKMKEKGDIPEGYSVSREKKERFSLILESASTNQTSMYLCASRSRTGQETQYFGPGTRLLVL.

This clonotype was detected many times. A read error may explain this, as a much larger clone is one base away. CDR3 bases: TGTGCCAGCAGTATCGGACGGGGGAGACGGGAGCAGTTCTTC. This translates into CASSIGRGRREQFF. The V and J genes are TRBV12-3 or TRBV12-4 and TRBJ2-1; D is possibly TRBD2 (6 bases). The CDR3 is made up of 14 amino acids. V lost 5 bases and J 10 bases, leaving 18 bases between the germline ends.

This clonotype was seen at least ten times. The J gene is TRBJ2-7, the V gene TRBV20-1, with D perhaps TRBD2 (5 bases). Germline CDR1 DFQATT, CDR2 SNEGSKA (reference sequence). V lost 5 bases and J lost 6, with 20 bases in between. The CDR3 runs to 14 residues. The CDR3 spells CSAAHSESTAEQYF. CDR3 nucleotide sequence: TGCAGTGCTGCTCATAGCGAGAGTACGGCCGAGCAGTACTTC.

This clonotype was picked up many times. The chain links TRBV28 to TRBJ2-7; 7 bases map to TRBD2. Germline CDR1 and CDR2: MDHEN and SYDVKM. The V gene end was trimmed by 3 bases and the J gene end by 5 bases; junction bases not matched to a gene: 1. CDR3 length: 12 residues. CDR3: CASSFGLDEQYF. CDR3 sequence (DNA): TGTGCCAGCAGTTTCGGACTAGACGAGCAGTACTTC.

The J gene is TRBJ1-1, the V gene TRBV28; 7 bases line up with TRBD1. The V segment lost 8 bases and the J segment 1 base; nucleotides outside the gene matches: 4. Germline assignment: CDR1 MDHEN and CDR2 SYDVKM. The CDR3 sequence is 13 residues long. The CDR3 sequence: CASSTGQNTEAFF. The CDR3 region has the DNA TGTGCCAGCTCGACAGGGCAGAACACTGAAGCTTTCTTT.

This clonotype was picked up a small number of times. The V gene is TRBV6-2 or TRBV6-3, the J gene TRBJ2-3, with no clear D. The germline V gene encodes CDR1 MNHEY and CDR2 SVGEGT. V lost 0 bases, J lost 1 base, and 14 bases lay in between. The CDR3 consists of 17 residues. CDR3 in amino acids: CASSYSEFAVGTDTQYF. The CDR3 coding sequence is TGTGCCAGCAGTTACTCGGAGTTCGCGGTCGGCACAGATACGCAGTATTTT.

The chain links TRBV20-1 to TRBJ2-1, with D possibly called TRBD1 or TRBD2 (6 bases each). V gave up 6 bases and J gave up 8 bases, with 23 bases separating them. The CDR3 length is 15 residues. Per the germline V gene, CDR1 is DFQATT and CDR2 is SNEGSKA (reference sequence). The CDR3 sequence is CSANIRERGDDEQFF. DNA for the CDR3: TGCAGTGCAAATATCCGGGAAAGGGGGGACGATGAGCAGTTCTTC.

Only a few counts were recorded for this clonotype. The chain uses TRBV11-2 and TRBJ2-5; D unclear. V shed 1 base and J shed 1 base, with 7 bases lying between them. This CDR3 region has 14 residues. Germline CDR1 and CDR2: SGHAT and FQNNGV. Written as DNA, the CDR3 is TGTGCCAGCAGCTTAGGACCCGTCCAAGAGACCCAGTACTTC. Its protein is CASSLGPVQETQYF.

This clonotype occurred a few times. The chain has TRBV7-2 and TRBJ2-1, with 8 bases identical to TRBD2. Germline CDR1 and CDR2: SGHTA and FQGNSA. The ends lost 5 bases at V and 12 bases at J; junction bases unmatched: 18. CDR3 size: 16 residues. The CDR3 DNA follows: TGTGCCAGCAGCCCCCTTACTAGCGGTGGTCTAACGGGGCAGTTCTTC. Its protein product is CASSPLTSGGLTGQFF.

This rearrangement joins TRBV6-2 or TRBV6-3 to TRBJ2-7; D call uncertain. The CDR3 consists of 12 residues. CDR1 is MNHEY and CDR2 is SVGEGT in the germline V gene. The V gene lost 2 bases and the J gene lost 4 bases, with 6 bases spanning the gap. The DNA of the CDR3 is TGTGCCAGCAGTTACACCTATTACGAGCAGTACTTC. This sequence encodes CASSYTYYEQYF.

The V gene is TRBV12-3 or TRBV12-4, the J gene TRBJ2-5; 13 bases agree with TRBD2. V gave up 6 bases and J gave up 5 bases; unmatched junction bases: 6. The CDR3 runs to 15 residues. CDR3 in DNA: TGTGCCAGCAGCAGGACTAGCGGGAGTTACGAGACCCAGTACTTC. Amino acid sequence: CASSRTSGSYETQYF.

The chain joins TRBV7-2 to TRBJ2-1; D not resolved. From germline, CDR1 is SGHTA and CDR2 FQGNSA. CDR3 size: 11 residues. Trimming pared 5 bases from V and 5 bases from J, leaving 4 bases between. In DNA, the CDR3 is TGTGCCAGCAGCCGGAACAATGAGCAGTTCTTC. Its translation: CASSRNNEQFF. The variable domain in full, with the rest retrieved from reference TRBV7-2 and TRBJ2-1, is GAGVSQSPSNKVTEKGKDVELRCDPISGHTALYWYRQSLGQGLEFLIYFQGNSAPDKSGLPSDRFSAERTGGSVSTLTIQRTQQEDSAVYLCASSRNNEQFFGPGTRLTVL.

This clonotype was recorded at least ten times. The J gene is TRBJ2-1, the V gene TRBV5-1, with D tentatively TRBD2 (6 bases). From germline, CDR1 is SGHRS and CDR2 YFSETQ. The CDR3 runs 13 residues. V shed 2 bases and J shed 8 bases, with 11 bases lying between them. CDR3 in amino acids: CASSFAGRDEQFF. The CDR3 DNA reads as TGCGCCAGCAGCTTTGCGGGAAGGGATGAGCAGTTCTTC.

This clonotype was seen repeatedly, ten times or more. This sequence joins TRBV28 and TRBJ2-3, with 9 positions matching TRBD2. The CDR3 loop spans 15 amino acids. V trimming: 10 bases; J trimming: 1 base; junction bases outside the gene matches: 9. Germline CDR1 and CDR2: MDHEN and SYDVKM. CDR3 coding DNA: TGTGCCACAGTTAATCCTAGCGGGGGCACAGATACGCAGTATTTT. Its translation is CATVNPSGGTDTQYF.

This clonotype came up a few times. Written as DNA, the CDR3 is TGCGCCAGCAGCTCCTTGGGGTTCACAGATACGCAGTATTTT. It encodes CASSSLGFTDTQYF. The chain uses TRBV5-1 and TRBJ2-3, with D uncertain. Germline assignment: CDR1 SGHRS and CDR2 YFSETQ. The CDR3 has 14 amino acids. V was clipped by 3 bases and J by 2 bases, with 10 bases between them.

The chain joins TRBV3-1 to TRBJ2-1; a weak D match, TRBD2 (5 bases). V was clipped by 4 bases and J by 5 bases, with 15 bases between them. The CDR3 contains 15 residues. The germline V gene has CDR1 LGHDT and CDR2 YNNKEL (reference sequence). The CDR3 nucleotides read TGTGCCAGCAGCCTAGGAGGAGGCGAGCACAATGAGCAGTTCTTC. The encoded protein is CASSLGGGEHNEQFF.

CDR3 DNA sequence: TGTGCCAGCAGTGGGGACAGCCCGAATGAGCAGTTCTTC. Translating gives CASSGDSPNEQFF. The rearrangement uses TRBV2 and TRBJ2-1, with TRBD1 matching 7 bases. This CDR3 has 13 amino acids. Germline V lookup: CDR1 SNHLY, CDR2 FYNNEI. The V and J ends lost 4 bases and 7 bases, in that order; junction bases with no gene match: 4.

The chain joins TRBV29-1 to TRBJ2-5; D possibly matches TRBD1 or TRBD2 (5 bases each). The CDR3 is made up of 14 amino acids. Between the trimmed V and J ends, which lost 6 bases and 5 bases, there was a span of 19 bases. Germline values: CDR1 SQVTM, CDR2 ANQGSEA. The CDR3 loop reads CSVGTRGSRETQYF. CDR3 DNA: TGCAGCGTCGGTACTAGGGGTTCAAGGGAGACCCAGTACTTC.

The chain carries TRBV10-2 and TRBJ2-3; D is ambiguous. The CDR3 runs 13 residues. The V gene lost 3 bases and the J gene lost 2 bases, with 6 bases spanning the gap. Germline V gives CDR1 WSHSY, CDR2 SAAADI. This CDR3 reads CASSEGFTDTQYF. CDR3 DNA sequence: TGCGCCAGCAGTGAAGGGTTCACAGATACGCAGTATTTT.

The rearrangement links TRBV14 to TRBJ2-6, with TRBD1 matching 7 bases. From germline, CDR1 is SGHDN and CDR2 FVKESK. The CDR3 is made up of 15 amino acids. V gave up 1 base and J gave up 4 bases; unmatched junction bases: 1. The chain's CDR3 is CASSQGGQGANVLTF. The CDR3 DNA reads as TGTGCCAGCAGCCAAGGGGGACAGGGGGCCAACGTCCTGACTTTC.

The chain employs TRBV19 and TRBJ2-6, with TRBD2 matching 14 bases. Germline trimming cut 7 bases from V and 2 bases from J; bases unmatched to any gene: 1. CDR1 is LNHDA, CDR2 SQIVND, per germline (reference sequence). The CDR3 loop spans 16 amino acids. CDR3 DNA sequence: TGTGCCAGTACGGGACTAGCGGGAGCTGGGGCCAACGTCCTGACTTTC. Residues: CASTGLAGAGANVLTF. Together with reference TRBV19 and TRBJ2-6, the CDR3 gives the full variable domain: DGGITQSPKYLFRKEGQNVTLSCEQNLNHDAMYWYRQDPGQGLRLIYYSQIVNDFQKGDIAEGYSVSREKKESFPLTVTSAQKNPTAFYLCASTGLAGAGANVLTFGAGSRLTVL.

The table lists this clonotype with a few counts. This chain links TRBV10-3 with TRBJ2-7, with TRBD2 matching over 7 bases. The CDR3 spans 15 residues. CDR1 ENHRY and CDR2 SYGVKD come from the germline V gene. V trimming: 0 bases; J trimming: 0 bases; junction bases outside the gene matches: 2. In nucleotides, the CDR3 is TGTGCCATCAGTGAGTCGGGGGGGTACTCCTACGAGCAGTACTTC. Amino acid sequence: CAISESGGYSYEQYF.

This chain connects TRBV20-1 to TRBJ1-1; 8 bases are shared with TRBD1. The CDR3 consists of 17 residues. V lost 3 bases and J lost 4; bases outside the gene matches: 16. Germline V gives CDR1 DFQATT, CDR2 SNEGSKA (reference sequence). The CDR3 reads CSARPTTQGAGGTEAFF. In DNA form, the CDR3 reads TGCAGTGCTAGGCCTACCACTCAGGGGGCCGGGGGCACTGAAGCTTTCTTT.

This chain uses TRBV12-3 or TRBV12-4 with TRBJ1-1; D uncertain. V was pared by 1 base and J by 3 bases, with 9 bases between. This CDR3 is built from 14 residues. The CDR3 loop reads CASSLGASYTEAFF. The CDR3, as DNA: TGTGCCAGCAGTTTAGGAGCGAGTTACACTGAAGCTTTCTTT.

This clonotype occurred a few times. The chain has TRBV2 and TRBJ1-6; weak D call: TRBD1 (5 bases). The CDR3 spans 13 residues. Germline V gene data show CDR1 as SNHLY and CDR2 as FYNNEI. V was pared by 6 bases and J by 7 bases, with 10 bases between. For the CDR3, the DNA is TGTGCCAGCAGGCAGGGATGGAATTCACCCCTCCACTTT. Protein product: CASRQGWNSPLHF.

In its sample, this clonotype was seen a few times. This chain joins TRBV5-1 and TRBJ2-3; tentative D call: TRBD2 (5 bases). This CDR3 is 14 amino acids long. Germline assignment: CDR1 SGHRS and CDR2 YFSETQ. Trimming shortened V by 4 bases and J by 0 bases, and 9 bases separated the two germline ends. This CDR3 reads CASSLAGSTDTQYF. DNA for the CDR3: TGCGCCAGCAGCCTTGCGGGCAGCACAGATACGCAGTATTTT.